The rows below give T cell receptor beta chains drawn from one sample of a study of PD-1 blockade in classical Hodgkin lymphoma. Assay: immunoSEQ multiplex PCR; the TCRdb copy retains only in-frame clones and omits some. The data show roughly 16,000 clones, about nine tenths seen once. Sequencing was carried out using CD4+ T cells from blood. These TCRs come from a human donor with classical Hodgkin lymphoma. Each CDR3 is given with its conserved first and last residue.

V	J	CDR3
TRBV20-1	TRBJ1-2	CSASRGDGYTF
TRBV7-2	TRBJ1-5	CASSSFTDSNQPQHF
TRBV28	TRBJ1-1	CASSPLGRGEGTEAFF
TRBV7-9	TRBJ1-1	CASSLFRQKAFF
TRBV2	TRBJ1-2	CASSGQRPLYGYTF
TRBV30	TRBJ1-6	CAWSLDTPGGSYNSPLHF
TRBV10-3	TRBJ1-1	CAIRVNREGEAFF
TRBV28	TRBJ2-7	CASSFRTSYEQYF
TRBV2	TRBJ2-2	CASSELGAHTGELFF
TRBV5-1	TRBJ2-7	CASSLDSFYEQYF
TRBV2	TRBJ1-3	CASRASGPGNTIYF
TRBV7-8	TRBJ1-2	CASSLDWNSIYGYTF
TRBV7-9	TRBJ2-7	CASTGTSGIYEQYF
TRBV7-5	TRBJ1-5	CVRTALVPKEDYSNQPQHF
TRBV11-3	TRBJ2-3	CASSPGGSVDTQYF
TRBV6-4	TRBJ2-1	CASRQSGTSGYNEQFF
TRBV5-4	TRBJ2-7	CASSLGREQQYF
TRBV11-2	TRBJ1-5	CASSLDAIYSNQPQHF
TRBV29-1	TRBJ1-1	CSVTTGGANTEAFF
TRBV6-1	TRBJ2-7	CASSEGPGRYYEQYF
TRBV5-1	TRBJ1-6	CASSLDGDSNSPLHF
TRBV7-9	TRBJ2-2	CASSLIVVTLAVNTGELFF
TRBV2	TRBJ1-3	CASSEEGQAGNTIYF
TRBV4-1	TRBJ2-7	CASSQDRLGYEQYF
TRBV5-1	TRBJ2-1	CASSAGSRAYNEQFF
TRBV6-1	TRBJ1-3	CASIPTGGLTIYF
TRBV5-5	TRBJ2-2	CASSFGTGELFF
TRBV6-1	TRBJ1-4	CASSPLEKLFF
TRBV29-1	TRBJ2-6	CSVARGTGANVLTF
TRBV19	TRBJ2-5	CATNTGTQETQYF
TRBV19	TRBJ2-5	CASSIQVQETQYF
TRBV6-6	TRBJ2-7	CASSSTGQNYEQYF
TRBV2	TRBJ1-2	CASSWTLPGGYTF
TRBV7-2	TRBJ2-4	CASSLGLGDIQYF
TRBV30	TRBJ1-6	CAWSVPPRASPLHF
TRBV20-1	TRBJ2-7	CSAGSYEQYF
TRBV10-1	TRBJ2-2	CASSDGGGANTGELFF
TRBV7-9	TRBJ2-1	CASRASGRSGNEQFF
TRBV27	TRBJ1-2	CASSRGDRGYGYTF
TRBV11-3	TRBJ1-2	CASRRGGTYGYTF
TRBV5-6	TRBJ2-4	CASSLEQGTVGFENIQYF
TRBV6-1	TRBJ1-1	CASSEKGRTEAFF
TRBV30	TRBJ1-4	CAWSLGGDEKLFF
TRBV30	TRBJ1-1	CAWSPLTEEAFF
TRBV11-3	TRBJ1-1	CASSLDSGGEAFF
TRBV7-8	TRBJ1-1	CASSVTAYTEAFF
TRBV20-1	TRBJ1-1	CSVLDRGEAFF
TRBV10-1	TRBJ2-7	CASMFQAGTEQYF
TRBV2	TRBJ1-1	CASSERGITEAFF
TRBV6-4	TRBJ2-1	CASSDPEFLPHGNSFF
TRBV19	TRBJ2-1	CASRGTIRGNEQFF
TRBV6-6	TRBJ2-1	CASSYGTGGVNEQFF
TRBV18	TRBJ2-1	CASSRLAGENEQFF